The T cell receptor beta chain under discussion was sequenced for a study of cytomegalovirus exposure and HLA in healthy donors. Regarding the study as a whole: A subsequent analysis found that TCR clusters from the first cohort also tended to co-occur in the approximately 130 validation repertoires, with 90% to 95% of cluster scores above 0. According to reports, the classifier identified cytomegalovirus status with high specificity and sensitivity. Rarity held for most TCR sequences, but there were some public TCRs that occurred in many donors. The listing of 150 to 200 TCR beta chains classed them as cytomegalovirus-associated.

This CDR3 comprises 14 residues. From germline, CDR1 is MGHDK and CDR2 SYGVNS. After removal of 3 bases from V and 5 bases from J, the junction contained 3 bases not matched to a gene. Profiled with immunoSEQ multiplex PCR; TCRdb holds only in-frame clones, not every one. The data show 150,000 to 200,000 clones, roughly 86% seen once. This clone was seen once. The antigen remains unidentified. Source material: PBMCs. The receptor comes from a man younger than 35 in good health and CMV-seropositive. The chain couples TRBV25-1 to TRBJ2-5, with 10 nucleotides matching TRBD1. CDR3 sequence (DNA): TGTGCCAGCAGTGAGGACAGGGGGTATGAGACCCAGTACTTC. This encodes CASSEDRGYETQYF.